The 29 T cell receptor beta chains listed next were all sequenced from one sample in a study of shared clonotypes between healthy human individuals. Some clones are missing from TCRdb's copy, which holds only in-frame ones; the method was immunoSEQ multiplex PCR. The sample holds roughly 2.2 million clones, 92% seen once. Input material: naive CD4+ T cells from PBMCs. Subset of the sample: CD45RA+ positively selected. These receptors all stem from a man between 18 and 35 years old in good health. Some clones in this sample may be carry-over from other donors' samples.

The DNA for the CDR3 is TGTGCCACCCCCGGGGGGTCCGGCACCGGGGAGCTGTTTTTT. Translation gives CATPGGSGTGELFF. The chain uses TRBV28 and TRBJ2-2; 7 nucleotides agree with TRBD2. Germline V CDR1 and CDR2: MDHEN, SYDVKM. The CDR3 has 14 amino acids. Losses at the gene ends were 10 bases for V and 4 bases for J; bases not matched to a gene: 9.

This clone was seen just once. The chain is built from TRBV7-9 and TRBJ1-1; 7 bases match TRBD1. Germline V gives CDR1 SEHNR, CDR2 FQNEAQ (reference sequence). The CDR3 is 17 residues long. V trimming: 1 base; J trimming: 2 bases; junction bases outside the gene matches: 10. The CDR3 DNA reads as TGTGCCAGCAGCTTAGGGCGCGGAGGGGGCTCTAACACTGAAGCTTTCTTT. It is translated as CASSLGRGGGSNTEAFF.

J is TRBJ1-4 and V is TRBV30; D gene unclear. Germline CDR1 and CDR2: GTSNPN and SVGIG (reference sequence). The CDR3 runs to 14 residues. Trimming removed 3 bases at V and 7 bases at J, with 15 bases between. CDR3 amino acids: CAWSLSQPREKLFF. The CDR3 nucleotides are TGTGCCTGGAGCCTCAGCCAGCCACGTGAAAAACTGTTTTTT.

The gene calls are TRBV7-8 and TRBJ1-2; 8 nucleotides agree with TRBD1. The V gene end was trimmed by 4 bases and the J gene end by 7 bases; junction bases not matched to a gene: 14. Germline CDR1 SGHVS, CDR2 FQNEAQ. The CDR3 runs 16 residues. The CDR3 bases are TGTGCCAGCAGCTCCACCGAGTCGACAGGGGCGAGTGGCTACACCTTC. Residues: CASSSTESTGASGYTF.

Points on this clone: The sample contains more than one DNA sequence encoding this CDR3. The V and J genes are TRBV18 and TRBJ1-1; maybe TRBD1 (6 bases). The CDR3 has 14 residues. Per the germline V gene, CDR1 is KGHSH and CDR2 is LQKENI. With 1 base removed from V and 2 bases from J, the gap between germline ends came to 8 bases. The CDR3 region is CASSPRTENTEAFF. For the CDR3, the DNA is TGTGCCAGCTCACCACGGACAGAAAACACTGAAGCTTTCTTT. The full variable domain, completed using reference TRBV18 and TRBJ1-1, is NAGVMQNPRHLVRRRGQEARLRCSPMKGHSHVYWYRQLPEEGLKFMVYLQKENIIDESGMPKERFSAEFPKEGPSILRIQQVVRGDSAAYFCASSPRTENTEAFFGQGTRLTVV.

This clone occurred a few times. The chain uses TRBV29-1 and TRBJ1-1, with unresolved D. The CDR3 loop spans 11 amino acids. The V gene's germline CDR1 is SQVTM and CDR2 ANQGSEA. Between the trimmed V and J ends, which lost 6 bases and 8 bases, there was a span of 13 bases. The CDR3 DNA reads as TGCAGCGTCATACCCGTTAAGGAAGCTTTCTTT. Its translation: CSVIPVKEAFF.

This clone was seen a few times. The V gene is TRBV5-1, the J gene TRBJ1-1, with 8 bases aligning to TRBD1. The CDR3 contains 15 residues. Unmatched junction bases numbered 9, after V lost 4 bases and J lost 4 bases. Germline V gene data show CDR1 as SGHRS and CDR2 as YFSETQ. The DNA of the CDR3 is TGCGCCAGCAGCCAGGACAGGGCCCGCGCCACTGAAGCTTTCTTT. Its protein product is CASSQDRARATEAFF.

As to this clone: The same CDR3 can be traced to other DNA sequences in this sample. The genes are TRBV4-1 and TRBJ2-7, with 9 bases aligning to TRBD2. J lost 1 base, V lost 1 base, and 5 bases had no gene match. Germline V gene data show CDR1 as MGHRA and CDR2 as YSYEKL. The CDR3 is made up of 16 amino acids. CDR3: CASSQVEAGGSYEQYF. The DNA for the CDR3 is TGCGCCAGCAGCCAAGTAGAAGCGGGAGGTTCCTACGAGCAGTACTTC.

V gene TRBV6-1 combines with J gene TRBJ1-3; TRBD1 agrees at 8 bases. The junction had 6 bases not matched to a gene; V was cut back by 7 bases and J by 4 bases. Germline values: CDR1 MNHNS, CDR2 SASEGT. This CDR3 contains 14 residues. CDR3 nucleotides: TGTGCCAGCACGACAGGGGCAGCCGGAAACACCATATATTTT. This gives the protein CASTTGAAGNTIYF.

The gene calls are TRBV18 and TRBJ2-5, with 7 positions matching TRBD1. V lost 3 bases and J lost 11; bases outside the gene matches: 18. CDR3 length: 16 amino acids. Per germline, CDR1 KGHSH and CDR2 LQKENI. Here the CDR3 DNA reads TGTGCCAGCTCACCGGACCGGGACAGCTACGACCCGGGGCAGTACTTC. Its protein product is CASSPDRDSYDPGQYF.

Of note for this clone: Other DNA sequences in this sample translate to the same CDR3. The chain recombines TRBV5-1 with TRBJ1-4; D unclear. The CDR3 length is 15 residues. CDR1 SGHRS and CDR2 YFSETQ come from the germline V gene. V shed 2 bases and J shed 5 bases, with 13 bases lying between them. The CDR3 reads CASSLASGPNEKLFF. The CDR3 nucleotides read TGCGCCAGCAGCTTAGCCTCCGGGCCGAATGAAAAACTGTTTTTT.

The CDR3 DNA is TGTGCCAGCATAGCCTACGAGCAGTACTTC. This codes for CASIAYEQYF. This chain links TRBV21-1 with TRBJ2-7; the table's D call TRBD2 went unverified against the DNA. TRBV21-1 is described as a pseudogene. CDR3 length: 10 residues.

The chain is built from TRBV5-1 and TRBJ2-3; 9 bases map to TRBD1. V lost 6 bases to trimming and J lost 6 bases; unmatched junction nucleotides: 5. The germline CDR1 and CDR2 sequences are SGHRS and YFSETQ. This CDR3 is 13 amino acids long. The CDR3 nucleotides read TGCGCCAGCACCGGGACAGGGCCCGATACGCAGTATTTT. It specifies CASTGTGPDTQYF.

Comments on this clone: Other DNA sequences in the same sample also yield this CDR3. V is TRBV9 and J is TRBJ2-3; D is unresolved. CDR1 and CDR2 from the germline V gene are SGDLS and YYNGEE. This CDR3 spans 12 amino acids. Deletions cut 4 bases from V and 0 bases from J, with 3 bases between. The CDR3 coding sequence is TGTGCCAGCAGCCTCAGCACAGATACGCAGTATTTT. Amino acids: CASSLSTDTQYF.

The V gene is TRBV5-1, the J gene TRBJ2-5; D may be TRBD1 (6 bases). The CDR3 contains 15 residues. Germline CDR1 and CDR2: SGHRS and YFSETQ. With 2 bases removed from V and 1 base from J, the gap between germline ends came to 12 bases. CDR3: CASSFAPQGQETQYF. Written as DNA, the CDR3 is TGCGCCAGCAGCTTCGCGCCACAGGGCCAAGAGACCCAGTACTTC. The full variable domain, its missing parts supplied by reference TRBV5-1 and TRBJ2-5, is KAGVTQTPRYLIKTRGQQVTLSCSPISGHRSVSWYQQTPGQGLQFLFEYFSETQRNKGNFPGRFSGRQFSNSRSEMNVSTLELGDSALYLCASSFAPQGQETQYFGPGTRLLVL.

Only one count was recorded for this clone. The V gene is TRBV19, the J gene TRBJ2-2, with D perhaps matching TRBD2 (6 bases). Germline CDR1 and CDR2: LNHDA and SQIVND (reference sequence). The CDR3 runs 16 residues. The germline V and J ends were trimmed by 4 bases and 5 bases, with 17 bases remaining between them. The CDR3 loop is CASSTLPSAGTGELFF. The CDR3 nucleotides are TGTGCCAGTAGTACTCTCCCGAGCGCGGGGACCGGGGAGCTGTTTTTT.

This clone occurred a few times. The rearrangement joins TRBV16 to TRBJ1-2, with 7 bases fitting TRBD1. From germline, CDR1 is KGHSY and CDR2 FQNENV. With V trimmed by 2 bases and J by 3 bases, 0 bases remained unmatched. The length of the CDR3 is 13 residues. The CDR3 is CASSQDRDYGYTF. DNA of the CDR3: TGTGCCAGCAGCCAAGACAGGGACTATGGCTACACCTTC.

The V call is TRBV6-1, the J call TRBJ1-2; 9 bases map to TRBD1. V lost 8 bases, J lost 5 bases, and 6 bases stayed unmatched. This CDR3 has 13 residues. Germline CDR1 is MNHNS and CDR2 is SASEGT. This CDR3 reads CASLPGQGYGYTF. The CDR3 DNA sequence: TGTGCCAGCCTCCCGGGACAGGGATATGGCTACACCTTC.

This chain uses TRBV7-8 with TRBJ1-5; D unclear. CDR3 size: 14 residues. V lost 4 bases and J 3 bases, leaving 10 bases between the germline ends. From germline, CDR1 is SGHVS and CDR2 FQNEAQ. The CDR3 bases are TGTGCCAGCAGCTCGGACCGGTACAATCAGCCCCAGCATTTT. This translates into CASSSDRYNQPQHF. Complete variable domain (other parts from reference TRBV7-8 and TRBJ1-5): GAGVSQSPRYKVAKRGQDVALRCDPISGHVSLFWYQQALGQGPEFLTYFQNEAQLDKSGLPSDRFFAERPEGSVSTLKIQRTQQEDSAVYLCASSSDRYNQPQHFGDGTRLSIL.

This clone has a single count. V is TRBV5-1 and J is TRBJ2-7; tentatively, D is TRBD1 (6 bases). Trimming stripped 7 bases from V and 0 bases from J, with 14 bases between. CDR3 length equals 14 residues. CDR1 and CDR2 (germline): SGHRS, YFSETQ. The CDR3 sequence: CASGRTASSYEQYF. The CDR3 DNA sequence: TGCGCCAGCGGAAGGACAGCCAGCTCCTACGAGCAGTACTTC.

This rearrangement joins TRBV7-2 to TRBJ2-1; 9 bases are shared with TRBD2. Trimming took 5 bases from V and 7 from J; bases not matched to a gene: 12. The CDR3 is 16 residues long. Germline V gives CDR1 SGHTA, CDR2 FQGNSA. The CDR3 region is CASSHARREGRNEQFF. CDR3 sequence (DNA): TGTGCCAGCAGCCATGCGCGGCGGGAGGGAAGGAATGAGCAGTTCTTC.

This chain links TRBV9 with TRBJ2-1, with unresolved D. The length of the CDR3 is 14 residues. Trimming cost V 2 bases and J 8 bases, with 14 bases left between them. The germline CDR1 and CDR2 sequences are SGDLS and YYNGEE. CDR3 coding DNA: TGTGCCAGCAGCGTGGATCCGGGTAGGGATGAGCAGTTCTTC. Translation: CASSVDPGRDEQFF.

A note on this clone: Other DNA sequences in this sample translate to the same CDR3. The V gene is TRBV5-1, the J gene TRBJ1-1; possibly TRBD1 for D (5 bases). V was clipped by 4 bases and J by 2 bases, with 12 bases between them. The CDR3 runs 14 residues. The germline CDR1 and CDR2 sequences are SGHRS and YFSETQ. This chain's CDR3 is CASSPGTENTEAFF. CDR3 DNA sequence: TGCGCCAGCAGCCCCGGGACGGAAAACACTGAAGCTTTCTTT.

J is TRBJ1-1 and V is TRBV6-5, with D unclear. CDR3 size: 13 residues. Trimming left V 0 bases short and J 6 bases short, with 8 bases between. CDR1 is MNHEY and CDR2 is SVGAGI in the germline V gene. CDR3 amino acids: CASSYSYSPEAFF. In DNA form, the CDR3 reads TGTGCCAGCAGTTACTCGTATAGTCCTGAAGCTTTCTTT.

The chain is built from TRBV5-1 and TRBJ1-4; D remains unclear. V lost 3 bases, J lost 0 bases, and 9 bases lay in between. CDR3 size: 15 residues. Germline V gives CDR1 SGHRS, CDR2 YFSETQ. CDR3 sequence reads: CASSSDISTNEKLFF. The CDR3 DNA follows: TGCGCCAGCAGCTCCGACATATCAACTAATGAAAAACTGTTTTTT.

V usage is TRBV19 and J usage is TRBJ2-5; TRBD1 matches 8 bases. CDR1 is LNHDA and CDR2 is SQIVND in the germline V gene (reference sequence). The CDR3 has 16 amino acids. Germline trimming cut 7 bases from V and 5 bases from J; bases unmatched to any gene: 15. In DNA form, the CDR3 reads TGTGCCAGTAATCCGACAGGGGCTTTGTCTTGGGAGACCCAGTACTTC. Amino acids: CASNPTGALSWETQYF.

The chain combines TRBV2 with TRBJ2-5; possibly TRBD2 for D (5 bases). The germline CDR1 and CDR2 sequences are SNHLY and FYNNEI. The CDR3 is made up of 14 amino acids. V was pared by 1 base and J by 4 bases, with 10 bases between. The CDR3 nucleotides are TGTGCCAGCAGTGAAGTTGCGACTACAGAGACCCAGTACTTC. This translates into CASSEVATTETQYF.

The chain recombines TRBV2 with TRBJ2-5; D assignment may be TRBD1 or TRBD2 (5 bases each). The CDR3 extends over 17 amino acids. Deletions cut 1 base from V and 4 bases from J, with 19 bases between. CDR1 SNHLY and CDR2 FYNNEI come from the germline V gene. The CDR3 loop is CASSEGGSGKSGETQYF. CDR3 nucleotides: TGTGCCAGCAGTGAAGGGGGGTCAGGGAAATCGGGAGAGACCCAGTACTTC.

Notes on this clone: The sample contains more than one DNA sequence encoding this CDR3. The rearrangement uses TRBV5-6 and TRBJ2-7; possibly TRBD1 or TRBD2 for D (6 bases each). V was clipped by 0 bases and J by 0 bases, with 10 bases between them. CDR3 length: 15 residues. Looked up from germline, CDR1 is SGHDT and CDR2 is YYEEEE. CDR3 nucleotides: TGTGCCAGCAGCTTGGACGGGGGCAGCTCCTACGAGCAGTACTTC. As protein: CASSLDGGSSYEQYF.